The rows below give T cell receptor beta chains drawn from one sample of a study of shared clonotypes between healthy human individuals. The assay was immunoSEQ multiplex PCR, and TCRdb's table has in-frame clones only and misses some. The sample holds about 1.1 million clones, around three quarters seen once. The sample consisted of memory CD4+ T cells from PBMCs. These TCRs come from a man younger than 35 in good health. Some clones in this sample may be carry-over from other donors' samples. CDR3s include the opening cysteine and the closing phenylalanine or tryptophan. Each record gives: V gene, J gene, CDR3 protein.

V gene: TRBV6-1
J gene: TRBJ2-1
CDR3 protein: CASTLIAVGEQFF

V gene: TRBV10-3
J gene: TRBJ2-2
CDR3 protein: CAISGTSGDTGELFF

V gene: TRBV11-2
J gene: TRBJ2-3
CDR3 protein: CASSSGGTSIGTQYF

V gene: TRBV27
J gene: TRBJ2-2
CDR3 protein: CASSLGTGVKTGELFF

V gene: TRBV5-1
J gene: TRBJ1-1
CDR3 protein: CASSPDRLNTEAFF

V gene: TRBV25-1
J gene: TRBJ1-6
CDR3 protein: CASSEGVDSPLHF

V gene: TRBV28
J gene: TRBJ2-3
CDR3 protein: CASSRTDLRTQYF

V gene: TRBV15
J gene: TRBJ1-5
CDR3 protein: CATSRERGSNQPQHF

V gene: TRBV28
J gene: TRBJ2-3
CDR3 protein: CASSLPGIDSTDTQYF

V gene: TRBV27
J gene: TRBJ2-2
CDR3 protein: CASSPRLAGGPRELFF

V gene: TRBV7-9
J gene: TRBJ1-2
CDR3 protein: CASSFFPVTNYGYTF

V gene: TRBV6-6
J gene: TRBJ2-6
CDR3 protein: CASSPNRAPGANVLTF

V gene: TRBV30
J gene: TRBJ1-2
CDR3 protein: CAWSYPRAANYGYTF

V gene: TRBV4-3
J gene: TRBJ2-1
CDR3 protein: CASSQGPASYNEQFF

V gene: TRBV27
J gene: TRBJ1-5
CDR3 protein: CASSSLDRINSNQPQHF

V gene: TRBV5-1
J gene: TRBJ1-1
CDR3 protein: CASSLVSSLTGDPAFF

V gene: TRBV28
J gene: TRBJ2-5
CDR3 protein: CASSTPAGGETQYF

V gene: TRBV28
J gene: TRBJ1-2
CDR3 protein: CASTRQGSGGYTF

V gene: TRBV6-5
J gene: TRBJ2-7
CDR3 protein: CASRRVGAGLYEQYF